This TCR beta chain was captured by sequencing in a study of blood T cell repertoires in COVID-19 (dated by TCRdb to about 2020). Turning to the overall study: Collaborator samples came from the United States, Italy and Spain and covered acute and convalescent phases of COVID-19. The samples were drawn from the first 160 participants of the ongoing ImmuneRACE study and from over 950 subjects provided by 6 global collaborators. The prospective study material was composed of cDNA or gDNA derived from T cells, B-cell-depleted T cells, or PBMCs. A de-identified subject ID, COVID-19 status, age in years and sex were almost always included in the sample metadata. Deeply sampled blood TCRbeta repertoires from subjects exposed to, actively infected with, or recovered from COVID-19 were included in the dataset. A freely available public database, intended as a resource for researchers studying the immune response to SARS-CoV-2, is where the repertoires were released. HLA class I and class II types, where available, came from metadata supplied by the sample provider rather than from assay-based typing. Beyond this particular receptor, the publication reports: The quantity of clinical and demographic metadata differed by source and by participant and was supplied without curation.

Notes on this clone: The specificity of this receptor is unknown. Nothing much larger sits one base from this clone, and base qualities are not available.

Collaborating institutions collected whole blood in K2EDTA tubes following their own protocols. For TCRbeta analysis, collaborator samples were shipped as frozen whole blood, as isolated PBMCs, or as DNA extracted from either sample type. Trimming takes 5 bases off V and 0 bases off J; junction bases not matched to a gene: 10. The cysteine opens and the phenylalanine closes a CDR3 of 17 amino acids. CDR3 DNA is the only sequence kept; it has 51 bases, read in frame from the first base. CDR1 and CDR2 are drawn from the germline V gene: MRHNA, SNTAGT. The immunoSEQ Assay, a bias-controlled multiplex PCR, was used to amplify TCRbeta CDR3 regions from genomic DNA. On the study's bioinformatics: Within the assay, amplification of reference gene primers was used to estimate how many nucleated cells each sample contained. Sequence reads were collapsed and filtered to measure the absolute abundance of every unique TCRbeta CDR3 rearrangement. For each sample, productive Simpson clonality was calculated as the square root of Simpson's diversity index over productive rearrangements. As stored in TCRdb, this immuneACCESS dataset retains in-frame rearrangements with V and J assigned. A fraction of the clones does not appear; measured against another copy, unresolved V genes explain less than half of the discrepancy, and the remainder lacks a known reason. V and J calls and clone size are given by that table; D and trimming were obtained from the DNA. This sample gives 50,000 to 70,000 clones in total; around 87% of them show up just once. About 7.2% of the sample belongs to the ten largest clones.

Material for sequencing was peripheral blood. The chain joins TRBV6-4 to TRBJ1-3; TRBD1 agrees with 7 junctional bases. The sequence was collected from a man in his 60s with active or convalescent COVID-19. CDR3 loop: CASSRRGQRSSGNTIYF. In nucleotide form, the sequence is TGTGCCAGCAGTCGAAGGGGACAGCGAAGCTCTGGAAACACCATATATTTT.